One T cell receptor beta chain is described in this entry. This sample was included in a study of blood T cell repertoires in COVID-19. Overall study: COVID-19 samples, acute and convalescent, were from the United States, Italy and Spain. T cells, B-cell-depleted T cells, or PBMCs supplied cDNA or gDNA.

CDR1 and CDR2 (germline): SGHAT, FQNNGV. The CDR3 length is 13 residues. V was shortened by 0 bases and J by 7 bases, with 9 bases between the two germline ends. The method was immunoSEQ multiplex PCR; TCRdb's version includes in-frame clones alone and lacks a portion of them. Among around 200,000 clones listed, around nine tenths were seen once. The sequenced material came from peripheral blood. The receptor was derived from a woman aged 18-30 years who had recovered from COVID-19. The chain is built from TRBV11-2 and TRBJ1-1; D unresolved. CDR3 sequence reads: CASSLDLTFEAFF. CDR3 nucleotide sequence: TGTGCCAGCAGCTTAGATCTAACTTTTGAAGCTTTCTTT.